The 12 T cell receptor beta chains presented below share a single source sample, sequenced in a study of blood T cell repertoires in COVID-19. Assay used: immunoSEQ multiplex PCR; TCRdb lists only in-frame clones, some missing. This table holds about 190,000 clones, almost 80% found once. Sequenced input: peripheral blood. These receptors came from a woman aged 70 to 79 with acute or convalescent COVID-19.

The genes are TRBV21-1 and TRBJ2-2; the table assigns TRBD2, which was not confirmed against the DNA. TRBV21-1 is tagged as a pseudogene. The CDR3 runs to 11 residues. The CDR3 here is CALTSTGELFF. CDR3 nucleotides: TGTGCCCTCACTTCCACCGGGGAGCTGTTTTTT.

This clone was seen once. The rearrangement uses TRBV18 and TRBJ2-3; TRBD1 matches 7 bases. CDR3 size: 13 residues. V lost 4 bases to trimming and J lost 5 bases; unmatched junction nucleotides: 3. Germline V CDR1 and CDR2: KGHSH, LQKENI. This CDR3 is CASSLSGGDTQYF. The DNA for the CDR3 is TGTGCCAGCTCACTTTCAGGGGGAGATACGCAGTATTTT.

This clone was picked up a small number of times. This chain uses TRBV11-2 with TRBJ2-3; D possibly corresponds to TRBD2 (7 bases). Between the trimmed V and J ends, which lost 5 bases and 9 bases, there was a span of 18 bases. CDR3 length: 14 amino acids. Germline values: CDR1 SGHAT, CDR2 FQNNGV. This chain's CDR3 is CASSPTSSGGTQYF. The CDR3 DNA reads as TGTGCCAGCAGCCCTACGTCCTCGGGGGGCACGCAGTATTTT.

The chain employs TRBV7-9 and TRBJ2-2, with D possibly being TRBD1 (5 bases). The germline V and J ends were trimmed by 5 bases and 7 bases, with 17 bases remaining between them. The CDR3 consists of 15 residues. Germline V CDR1 and CDR2: SEHNR, FQNEAQ (reference sequence). The CDR3 coding sequence is TGTGCCAGCAGCCGTGACAGATCTCTCAGCGGGGAGCTGTTTTTT. This sequence encodes CASSRDRSLSGELFF.

This clone was recorded once. The chain combines TRBV7-9 with TRBJ1-4; 7 nucleotides agree with TRBD1. This CDR3 comprises 16 residues. Trimming at V came to 1 base and at J to 4 bases, leaving 6 bases not matched to a gene. CDR1 is SEHNR, CDR2 FQNEAQ, per germline (reference sequence). Written as DNA, the CDR3 is TGTGCCAGCAGCTTAGAAGCCGGGACAGTTAATGAAAAACTGTTTTTT. It specifies CASSLEAGTVNEKLFF.

The CDR3: CASSRGLAGEEQFF. CDR3 DNA: TGTGCCAGCAGCCGTGGACTAGCGGGAGAAGAGCAGTTCTTC. The chain is built from TRBV27 and TRBJ2-1, with 13 bases aligning to TRBD2. Trimming took 6 bases from V and 10 from J; bases not matched to a gene: 6. The germline V gene has CDR1 MNHEY and CDR2 SMNVEV (reference sequence). The CDR3 contains 14 residues.

This clone has only a few counts. This sequence joins TRBV10-3 and TRBJ2-1; the match to TRBD2 covers 12 bases. CDR3 length: 16 residues. Germline V gives CDR1 ENHRY, CDR2 SYGVKD. Trimming removed 0 bases from V and 6 bases from J; junction bases left unmatched: 3. The CDR3 sequence: CAISESLGLAGNEQFF. CDR3 DNA: TGTGCCATCAGTGAGTCCCTGGGACTAGCGGGCAATGAGCAGTTCTTC.

The count of this clone is one. The chain couples TRBV19 to TRBJ1-5, with 8 bases identical to TRBD1. The V and J ends lost 10 bases and 4 bases, in that order; junction bases with no gene match: 6. Germline loops: CDR1 LNHDA, CDR2 SQIVND (reference sequence). The CDR3 has 13 residues. The CDR3 sequence is CATTDRENQPQHF. DNA of the CDR3: TGTGCCACCACGGACAGGGAAAATCAGCCCCAGCATTTT.

The chain has TRBV5-4 and TRBJ2-1; unclear D gene. V lost 0 bases to trimming and J lost 5 bases, with 6 bases between them. This CDR3 is built from 13 residues. Germline V CDR1 and CDR2: SGHNT, YYREEE (reference sequence). The CDR3 DNA follows: TGTGCCAGCAGCTTGGACAGAAACAATGAGCAGTTCTTC. Amino acids: CASSLDRNNEQFF.

This chain connects TRBV5-8 to TRBJ1-5; D gene uncertain. Germline lookup yields CDR1 SGHTS and CDR2 YDEGEE. Trimming left V 4 bases short and J 5 bases short, with 19 bases between. The CDR3 loop spans 16 amino acids. The CDR3 sequence is CASSPASPRADQPQHF. The CDR3 DNA reads as TGTGCCAGCAGCCCGGCCTCTCCGCGGGCGGATCAGCCCCAGCATTTT.

This chain links TRBV7-3 with TRBJ2-1; TRBD1 might be the D (6 bases). This CDR3 has 14 amino acids. Germline CDR1 reads SGHTA; CDR2 reads FQGTGA. V was trimmed by 2 bases and J by 4 bases, leaving 9 bases between them. The CDR3 nucleotides are TGTGCCAGCAGCTTAGGCCAGGGGTACAATGAGCAGTTCTTC. Translated, it gives CASSLGQGYNEQFF. Combining the CDR3 with reference TRBV7-3 and TRBJ2-1 gives the whole variable domain GAGVSQTPSNKVTEKGKYVELRCDPISGHTALYWYRQSLGQGPEFLIYFQGTGAADDSGLPNDRFFAVRPEGSVSTLKIQRTERGDSAVYLCASSLGQGYNEQFFGPGTRLTVL.

CDR3 nucleotide sequence: TGCGCCAGCAGCTTGAATCTAGCGGGAGGGCAAGAGACCCAGTACTTC. Protein: CASSLNLAGGQETQYF. This chain connects TRBV5-1 to TRBJ2-5; 12 bases align to TRBD2. The CDR3 length is 16 residues. V lost 1 base, J lost 2 bases, and 3 bases stayed unmatched. Germline V gives CDR1 SGHRS, CDR2 YFSETQ.